These 4 T cell receptor beta chains were sequenced from one sample in a study of cytomegalovirus exposure and HLA in healthy donors. PCR used 60 Vbeta primers and 13 Jbeta primers. The method was immunoSEQ multiplex PCR; TCRdb's version includes in-frame clones alone and lacks a portion of them. In the table there are tens of thousands of clones, 80% of which are singletons. Sequencing was done on a sample of PBMCs. These receptors came from a man aged 50-60 years in good health and CMV-seropositive.

The rearrangement uses TRBV7-3 and TRBJ1-1; 10 bases match TRBD1. V dropped 6 bases and J dropped 3; count of bases not matched to a gene: 7. Germline V CDR1 and CDR2: SGHTA, FQGTGA. CDR3 length: 15 residues. CDR3 coding DNA: TGTGCCAGCAGACGCAATGGACAGGGGGACACTGAAGCTTTCTTT. This codes for CASRRNGQGDTEAFF.

V usage is TRBV7-6 and J usage is TRBJ2-7; D remains unclear. The germline V gene encodes CDR1 SGHVS and CDR2 FNYEAQ. The CDR3 runs 12 residues. The V and J ends lost 5 bases and 3 bases respectively, with 8 bases between them. For the CDR3, the DNA is TGTGCCAGCAGCCATAGAAGCTACGAGCAGTACTTC. It translates to CASSHRSYEQYF.

V and J are TRBV20-1 and TRBJ2-3; D gene unclear. Trimming took off 3 bases at V and 5 bases at J, with 6 bases between the two ends. Per germline, CDR1 DFQATT and CDR2 SNEGSKA (reference sequence). The CDR3 runs to 11 residues. CDR3 sequence reads: CSARVVDTQYF. The CDR3 bases are TGCAGTGCTAGGGTAGTAGATACGCAGTATTTT.

V usage is TRBV4-1 and J usage is TRBJ2-1, with 14 bases identical to TRBD2. Germline CDR1 MGHRA, CDR2 YSYEKL. CDR3 length equals 16 residues. V shed 1 base, J shed 8 bases, and the junction held 4 bases outside the gene matches. CDR3 sequence (DNA): TGCGCCAGCAGCCAAGGGACTAGCGGGAGGTGGTATGAGCAGTTCTTC. Residues: CASSQGTSGRWYEQFF.